Described below is a single T cell receptor (beta chain) sequence and its context. This clone was recorded only once. What antigen it recognizes has not been identified. Base-call qualities are not available, and no considerably larger clone is one nucleotide away. The method was the immunoSEQ multiplex PCR assay. For the multiplex PCR, a mixture combining 60 forward primers for TCR Vbeta segments and 13 reverse primers for TCR Jbeta segments was used. Amplification of the CDR3 region of rearranged TCR beta genes was performed with a multiplex PCR assay on genomic DNA. Amplified TCR beta libraries were sequenced as 87-base-pair reads on the Illumina HiSeq System. The authors processed their data as follows. In a later analysis, 70 million to 95 million unique TCR beta chains were counted across the roughly 670 repertoires, and approximately 11 million of these chains were shared by at least two donors. A nearest-neighbor algorithm error-corrected the raw reads and collapsed the reads into unique sequences, merging closely related sequences to remove PCR and sequencing errors. V, D and J gene segments were assigned by aligning CDR3 sequences to IMGT reference sequences. For a sequence to be retained, at least a six-nucleotide match to both a V gene segment and a J gene segment was required. Rearrangements were classified as productive when the CDR3 lacked stop codons and remained in frame with V and J, and all other rearrangements were classified as non-productive. CDR3 was defined according to IMGT convention as the region running from the second conserved V-encoded cysteine to the conserved J-encoded phenylalanine. Sequences without an unambiguous match to a single V gene segment were excluded from the earlier analysis of approximately 560 of the donors. An earlier analysis of about 600 of the donors called V segments functional above 56.7% productive rearrangements and segregating when the between-donor standard deviation exceeded 5%. A statistical classification framework was built for diagnosing cytomegalovirus status from the catalog of TCR beta chain sequences. In a later analysis, TCR nucleotide sequences were compared against IMGT/GENE-DB human TR gene sequences so that V and J genes could be assigned. In a later analysis, CDR3 sequences and most-parsimonious VDJ recombination scenarios were assigned using the TCRdist pipeline. In a later analysis, every TCR beta chain was defined by the combination of its CDR3 amino acid sequence and its V-gene family, and reads without a unique V-gene family were dropped. A later analysis removed 450 to 600 highly shared, low-generation-probability nucleotide sequences to deal with suspected cross-contamination and a sequencing artifact. In a later analysis, a clonal expansion index was calculated for each public chain from normalized within-repertoire ranks of inferred template counts. A later analysis computed generation probabilities with a VDJ recombination model fitted to out-of-frame rearrangements, and checked the results against IGoR. Hypergeometric tests were used in a later analysis to score TCR-TCR, TCR-HLA and TCR-CMV co-occurrence, with a repertoire-size bias correction applied to the TCR pairs. In a later analysis, false discovery rates were estimated by permuting HLA or CMV assignments 20 times. In a later analysis, co-occurring TCRs were grouped with DBSCAN, and TCRdist sequence similarity was added when clustering was performed within HLA-allele-positive subsets. Repertoires with fewer than 30,000 or more than 120,000 public chains were left out of co-occurrence clustering, as were about 5 repertoires with anomalous nucleotide sharing. In its TCRdb copy, this immuneACCESS table keeps in-frame sequences only and misses some clones. Where compared with another copy, unresolved V genes explain less than half of these, and the others have no known cause. The DNA was the basis for D and trimming; V, J and clone size are from that table. The table for this sample lists roughly 150,000 clones; roughly three quarters of them were counted only once. Around 4.2% of the sample comes from the top ten.

From cysteine to phenylalanine, the CDR3 is 14 amino acids long. The only DNA kept is the CDR3, 42 bases in frame from the first base. V is shortened by 3 bases, J by 0 bases, and the region joining them spans 8 bases. The germline V gene sets CDR1 to SGHVS and CDR2 to FNYEAQ. The cohort was made up of under 800 healthy bone marrow donors. All cohort members were sampled while nominally healthy, although unrecorded immune exposures were likely present. The donor tested CMV seronegative, placing the donor among the 350 or so seronegative members of the cohort. A peripheral blood sample was provided by each donor, and peripheral blood mononuclear cells were used for TCR beta sequencing. Genomic DNA extraction from the blood cell samples was performed with the Qiagen DNeasy Blood Extraction Kit. This specimen belongs to a study of cytomegalovirus exposure and HLA in healthy donors (dated by TCRdb to about 2017). With respect to the entire study: An earlier analysis of approximately 640 of the donors reported about 290 Gb of sequence data and roughly 100 million unique TCR beta sequences from 150 million to 200 million T cells. An early release covering roughly 580 HLA-typed donors comprised about 300 gigabases of sequencing data and around 85 million unique TCR sequences. The genetic ancestry cluster associated with self-reported Caucasian donors included 81% of the roughly 400 genotyped donors. The study aimed to test whether signatures of past pathogen exposure could be identified by cataloging public T cell receptors. The study profiled the T cell repertoires of about 640 subjects by immunosequencing and related them to cytomegalovirus serostatus. In addition to the first cohort of 666 subjects, a separate validation cohort of around 110 different subjects was used. The study combined high-throughput TCR immunosequencing, statistical association of individual TCRs with disease status, and machine learning to predict cytomegalovirus infection status. A later analysis re-analyzed previously published TCR beta repertoires from about 730 donors and added high-resolution HLA genotyping to study TCR occurrence patterns. In the later analysis, no new phenotypic data were used to find candidate immune exposures; instead, reliance was placed on TCR beta sequences and their occurrence across donors. To decide whether each TCR beta V gene segment behaved as functional or pseudogenic, an earlier analysis of some 600 of the donors relied on high-throughput TCR beta sequencing. Alongside the repertoire data, information on donor age, sex, ethnicity and CMV serostatus was compiled. In a later genetic analysis, genome-wide SNP genotypes for about three fifths of the roughly 670 donors were used, and that subset was treated as a discovery cohort. Every discovery cohort repertoire had been produced on one sequencing platform. Both class I and class II loci were covered by HLA typing, at four-digit resolution. The number of donors typed differed by locus, with about 629-640 for A, B, C, DRB1 and DQB1, around 500 for DQA1, 600 to 610 for DPA1, and under 490 for DPB1. Roughly five DR-DQ haplotypes were treated as single units for association and clustering because of strong linkage in the cohort. Among several hundred genotyped donors of the cohort, an average of about 220,000 unique TCR beta nucleotide sequences was sequenced per donor, of which approximately 18% were non-productive.

General conclusions and limits of the study: A further reported finding was that TCR beta sequences accurately predicted the HLA-A and HLA-B alleles for most subjects in the first cohort. According to a later analysis, most CMV-associated TCR beta chains appeared to be HLA-restricted, and the HLA associations seemed to be driven largely by CMV exposure. Broadly in line with IMGT annotations, most TCR beta V segments showed up in productive rearrangements about 87% or about 30% of the time in an earlier analysis of around 550 of the donors. Sequencing depth was assumed to be roughly uniform across donors in the presence/absence analyses, though that assumption may not hold. Some IMGT-functional V segments, including TRBV6-2 and TRBV6-3, could not be distinguished by the 87-base-pair reads and were therefore excluded. In a later analysis, TCR association rates were found to vary across HLA loci, with the most associated TCRs seen for DRB1 alleles and the fewest for HLA-C alleles. A group of highly shared sequence variants was considered likely to be a technical artifact of the sequencing pipeline. According to the authors, the approach could potentially be generalized to other disease states and immunological phenotypes. In vitro tests confirmed that a few of the cytomegalovirus-associated TCR beta chains recognize cytomegalovirus antigens. Strong co-occurrence of HLA alleles, especially DR and DQ, made assigning TCR associations to individual alleles difficult. In a later analysis, HLA-associated TCR beta chains showed more clonal expansion and lower generation probabilities than non-associated chains that were equally common. The only immune exposure information available for the cohort was CMV serostatus. Because HLA typing was missing for some donors at each locus, association tests included only the typed subset. In this cohort, only TCR beta chains were sequenced, and detectable features were limited by the absence of alpha or paired-chain data. According to a later analysis, parvovirus B19, influenza, CMV and Epstein-Barr virus appeared linked to several top co-occurrence clusters. According to a later genetic analysis, donors in an Asian-associated ancestry cluster had fewer N-insertions in productive TCRs than the roughly 670-donor mean. Linkage disequilibrium might explain the correlated functional status among segregating V segments, but an unknown experimental factor could not be excluded. In a later genetic analysis, a missense DCLRE1C variant was associated with V-gene and J-gene trimming of TCR beta chains, and the association was replicated in an independent cohort. Because counts were too low, about 17 rarely observed V segments, including chromosome 9 orphons, were excluded from the earlier analysis of 587 of the donors. In the study, approximately 160 TCR beta chains were listed as associated with cytomegalovirus. The classifier was reported to diagnose cytomegalovirus status with high specificity and sensitivity in both the original cohort and the validation cohort. Across donors, most TCR sequences were observed very rarely, whereas some public TCRs were present in many individuals. Specific HLA alleles were associated with 15,000 to 20,000 TCR beta sequences at a false discovery rate of 0.05 in a later analysis.

The receptor comes from a man aged 60 to 75 in good health and CMV-seronegative. The chain is made from TRBV7-6 and TRBJ1-1, with the D gene not confidently named. The specimen sequenced was PBMCs. The CDR3 in this case is CASSFTSLNTEAFF. In nucleotides, the sequence is TGTGCCAGCAGCTTTACATCCTTGAACACTGAAGCTTTCTTT.